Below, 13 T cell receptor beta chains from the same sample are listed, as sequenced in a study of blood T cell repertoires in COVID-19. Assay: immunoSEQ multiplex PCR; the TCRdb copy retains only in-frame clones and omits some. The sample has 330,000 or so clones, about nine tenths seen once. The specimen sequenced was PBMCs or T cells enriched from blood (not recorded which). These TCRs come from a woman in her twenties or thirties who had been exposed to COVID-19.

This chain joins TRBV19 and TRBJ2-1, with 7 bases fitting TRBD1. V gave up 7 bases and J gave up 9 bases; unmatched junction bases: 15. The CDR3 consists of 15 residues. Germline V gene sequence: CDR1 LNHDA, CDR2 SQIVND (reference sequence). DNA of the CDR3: TGTGCCAGTACTCAAGGGCAAACAGGGGCTAGTGAGCAGTTCTTC. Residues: CASTQGQTGASEQFF. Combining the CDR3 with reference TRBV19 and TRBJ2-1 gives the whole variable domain DGGITQSPKYLFRKEGQNVTLSCEQNLNHDAMYWYRQDPGQGLRLIYYSQIVNDFQKGDIAEGYSVSREKKESFPLTVTSAQKNPTAFYLCASTQGQTGASEQFFGPGTRLTVL.

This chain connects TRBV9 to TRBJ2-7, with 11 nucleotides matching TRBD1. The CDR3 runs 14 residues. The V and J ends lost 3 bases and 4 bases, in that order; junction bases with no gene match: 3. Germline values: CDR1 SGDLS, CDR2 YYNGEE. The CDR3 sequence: CASSGGTGGYEQYF. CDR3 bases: TGTGCCAGCAGCGGCGGGACAGGGGGTTACGAGCAGTACTTC.

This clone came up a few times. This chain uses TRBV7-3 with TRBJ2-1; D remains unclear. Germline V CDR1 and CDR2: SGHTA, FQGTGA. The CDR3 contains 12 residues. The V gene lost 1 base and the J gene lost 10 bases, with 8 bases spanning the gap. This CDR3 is CASSLSSHEQFF. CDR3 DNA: TGTGCCAGCAGCTTAAGTAGCCACGAGCAGTTCTTC.

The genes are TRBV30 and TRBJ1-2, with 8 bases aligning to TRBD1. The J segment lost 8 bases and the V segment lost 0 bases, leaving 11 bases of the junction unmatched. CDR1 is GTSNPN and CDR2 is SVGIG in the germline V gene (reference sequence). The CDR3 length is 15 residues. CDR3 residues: CAWSVRRTGIVGYTF. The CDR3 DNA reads TGTGCCTGGAGTGTAAGGAGGACAGGGATAGTCGGCTACACCTTC.

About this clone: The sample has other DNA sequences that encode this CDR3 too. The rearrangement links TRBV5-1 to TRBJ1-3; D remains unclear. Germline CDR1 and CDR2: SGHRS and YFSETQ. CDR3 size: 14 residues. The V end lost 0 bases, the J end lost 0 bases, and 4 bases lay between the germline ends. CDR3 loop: CASSLGSSGNTIYF. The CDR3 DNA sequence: TGCGCCAGCAGCTTGGGGAGCTCTGGAAACACCATATATTTT. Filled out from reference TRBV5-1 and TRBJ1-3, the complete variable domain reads KAGVTQTPRYLIKTRGQQVTLSCSPISGHRSVSWYQQTPGQGLQFLFEYFSETQRNKGNFPGRFSGRQFSNSRSEMNVSTLELGDSALYLCASSLGSSGNTIYFGEGSWLTVV.

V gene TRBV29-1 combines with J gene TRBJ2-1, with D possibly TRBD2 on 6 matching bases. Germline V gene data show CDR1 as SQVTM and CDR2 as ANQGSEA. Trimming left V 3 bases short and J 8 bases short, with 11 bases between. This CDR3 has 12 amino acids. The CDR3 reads CSVEEWEDEQFF. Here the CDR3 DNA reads TGCAGCGTTGAGGAGTGGGAGGATGAGCAGTTCTTC.

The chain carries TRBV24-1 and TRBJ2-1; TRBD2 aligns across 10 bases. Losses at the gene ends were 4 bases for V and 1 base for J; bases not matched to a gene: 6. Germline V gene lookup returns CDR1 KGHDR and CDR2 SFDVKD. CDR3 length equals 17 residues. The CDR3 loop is CATSDRSAGGSYNEQFF. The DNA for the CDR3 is TGTGCCACCAGTGACCGGTCAGCGGGAGGGTCCTACAATGAGCAGTTCTTC.

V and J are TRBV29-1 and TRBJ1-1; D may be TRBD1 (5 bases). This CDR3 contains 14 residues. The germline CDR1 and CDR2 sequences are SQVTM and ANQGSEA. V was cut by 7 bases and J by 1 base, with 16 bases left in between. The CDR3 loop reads CSAGHPGGNTEAFF. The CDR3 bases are TGCAGCGCAGGGCACCCAGGAGGGAACACTGAAGCTTTCTTT.

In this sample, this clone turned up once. CDR3 region: CASSLRGGAGSPLHF. The CDR3 coding sequence is TGTGCCAGCAGCTTGCGAGGGGGCGCGGGTTCACCCCTCCACTTT. The chain joins TRBV11-2 to TRBJ1-6; 7 bases map to TRBD1. This CDR3 has 15 amino acids. The germline CDR1 and CDR2 sequences are SGHAT and FQNNGV. J lost 9 bases, V lost 3 bases, and 8 bases had no gene match. Variable domain in full (rest from reference TRBV11-2 and TRBJ1-6): EAGVAQSPRYKIIEKRQSVAFWCNPISGHATLYWYQQILGQGPKLLIQFQNNGVVDDSQLPKDRFSAERLKGVDSTLKIQPAKLEDSAVYLCASSLRGGAGSPLHFGNGTRLTVT.

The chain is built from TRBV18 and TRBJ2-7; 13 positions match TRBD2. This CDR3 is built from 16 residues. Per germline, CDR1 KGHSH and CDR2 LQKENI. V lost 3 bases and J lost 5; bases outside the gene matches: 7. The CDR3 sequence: CASSPGLAGIIDEQYF. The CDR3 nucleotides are TGTGCCAGCTCACCGGGACTAGCGGGAATCATCGACGAGCAGTACTTC.

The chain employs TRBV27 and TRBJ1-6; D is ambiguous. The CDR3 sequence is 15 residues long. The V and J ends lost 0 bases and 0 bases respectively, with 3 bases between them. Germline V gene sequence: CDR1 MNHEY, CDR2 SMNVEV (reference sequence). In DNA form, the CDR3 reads TGTGCCAGCAGTTTATCGAGCTCCTATAATTCACCCCTCCACTTT. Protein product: CASSLSSSYNSPLHF.

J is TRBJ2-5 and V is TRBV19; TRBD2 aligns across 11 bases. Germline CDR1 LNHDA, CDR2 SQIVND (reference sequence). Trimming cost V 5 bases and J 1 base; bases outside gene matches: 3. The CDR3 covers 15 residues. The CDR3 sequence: CASSVGTSGQETQYF. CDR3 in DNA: TGTGCCAGTAGTGTTGGGACTAGCGGCCAAGAGACCCAGTACTTC. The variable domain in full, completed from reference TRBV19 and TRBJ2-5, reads DGGITQSPKYLFRKEGQNVTLSCEQNLNHDAMYWYRQDPGQGLRLIYYSQIVNDFQKGDIAEGYSVSREKKESFPLTVTSAQKNPTAFYLCASSVGTSGQETQYFGPGTRLLVL.

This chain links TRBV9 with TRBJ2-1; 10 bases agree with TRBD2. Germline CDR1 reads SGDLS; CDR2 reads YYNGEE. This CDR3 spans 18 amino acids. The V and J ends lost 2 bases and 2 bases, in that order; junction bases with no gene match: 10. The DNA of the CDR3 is TGTGCCAGCAGCGTGCCTTTAGCGGGAGGCGCCGCCTACAATGAGCAGTTCTTC. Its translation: CASSVPLAGGAAYNEQFF.